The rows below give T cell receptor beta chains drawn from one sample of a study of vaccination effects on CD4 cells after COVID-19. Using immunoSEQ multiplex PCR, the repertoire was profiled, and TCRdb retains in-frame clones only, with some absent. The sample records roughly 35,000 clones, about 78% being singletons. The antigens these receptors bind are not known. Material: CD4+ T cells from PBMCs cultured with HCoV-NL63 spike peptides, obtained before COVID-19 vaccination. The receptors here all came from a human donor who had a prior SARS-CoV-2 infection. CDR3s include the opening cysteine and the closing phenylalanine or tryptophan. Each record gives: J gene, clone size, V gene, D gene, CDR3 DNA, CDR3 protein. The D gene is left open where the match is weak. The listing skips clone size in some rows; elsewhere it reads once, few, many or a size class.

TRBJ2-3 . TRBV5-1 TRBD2 TGCGCCAGCAGCCCGGACGGTTGGCGGGGGGCATCAGGGCAGTATTTT CASSPDGWRGASGQYF
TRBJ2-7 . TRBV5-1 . TGCGCCAGCAGCTTAGTCGGGACGACGATGGAAGAGCAGTACTTC CASSLVGTTMEEQYF
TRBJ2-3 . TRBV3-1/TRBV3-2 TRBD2 TGTGCCAGCAGGTCCGGGGGGGTGACAGATACGCAGTATTTT CASRSGGVTDTQYF
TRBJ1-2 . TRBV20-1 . TGCAGTGCTAGTACAGAGATCTATGGCTACACCTTC CSASTEIYGYTF
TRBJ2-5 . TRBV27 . TGTGCCAGCAGTTTATTGGGGCTCGAAGAGACCCAGTACTTC CASSLLGLEETQYF
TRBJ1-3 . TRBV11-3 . TGTGCCAGCAGCTTAGGAGTCTCTGGAAACACCATATATTTT CASSLGVSGNTIYF
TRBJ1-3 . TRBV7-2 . TGTGCCAGCAGCTGGGGGAGGTCCGGAAACACCATATATTTT CASSWGRSGNTIYF
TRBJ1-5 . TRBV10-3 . TGTGCCATCGCGCAGGACAGCCTGAATCAGCCCCAGCATTTT CAIAQDSLNQPQHF
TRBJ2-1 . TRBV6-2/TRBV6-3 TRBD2 TGTGCCAGCAGCCGCGGGAGCTCCTACAATGAGCAGTTCTTC CASSRGSSYNEQFF
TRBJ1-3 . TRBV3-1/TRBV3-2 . TGTGCCAGCAGCCTTGGGCGGGAGGGAAACACCATATATTTT CASSLGREGNTIYF
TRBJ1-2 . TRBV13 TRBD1 TGTGCCAGCAGCCTTCTCCGGGGACAGAGCTATGGCTACACCTTC CASSLLRGQSYGYTF
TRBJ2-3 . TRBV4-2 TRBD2 TGTGCCAGCAGCCAACCTACTAGCGGGGGGGGTACGCAGTATTTT CASSQPTSGGGTQYF
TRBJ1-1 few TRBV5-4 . TGTGCCAGCAGCGTCGACCCACGGGGTTCACCAGGTGAAGCTTTCTTT CASSVDPRGSPGEAFF
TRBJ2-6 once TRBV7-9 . TGTGCCAGCAGCTTAGTGGGGGGCGACTCTGGGGCCAACGTCCTGACTTTC CASSLVGGDSGANVLTF
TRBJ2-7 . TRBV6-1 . TGTGCCAGCACCGAAGCCAGGACGGGCACCTACGAGCAGTACTTC CASTEARTGTYEQYF
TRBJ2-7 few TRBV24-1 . TGTGCCACCAGTGCGGCAGGGAGTGTGGGGGAGCAGTACTTC CATSAAGSVGEQYF
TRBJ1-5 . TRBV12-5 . TGTGCTAGTGGTTCAGGGGAGCAGCCCCAGCATTTT CASGSGEQPQHF
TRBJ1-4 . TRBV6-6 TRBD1 TGTGCCAGCAGTATAGACAGGGGTAGAGCTAATGAAAAACTGTTTTTT CASSIDRGRANEKLFF
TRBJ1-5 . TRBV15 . TGTGCCACCAGCAGAGCGGGGGGCGGTCAGCCCCAGCATTTT CATSRAGGGQPQHF
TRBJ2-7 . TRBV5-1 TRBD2 TGCGCCAGCAGCGGAACTAGCGGGAGAGGGTACGAGCAGTACTTC CASSGTSGRGYEQYF
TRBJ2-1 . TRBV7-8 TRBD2 TGTGCCAGCAGTTCTCGGACTAGCGGGAGTACCGGTGAGCAGTTCTTC CASSSRTSGSTGEQFF
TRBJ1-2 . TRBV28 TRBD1 TGTGCCAGCAGTTACCTCGCCGGGACAGGGGTGTCTGGCTACACCTTC CASSYLAGTGVSGYTF
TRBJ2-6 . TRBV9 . TGTGCCAGCAGCCCGAGGTCTGGGGCCAACGTCCTGACTTTC CASSPRSGANVLTF
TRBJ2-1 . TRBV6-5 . TGTGCCAGCAGTTTATCGGGGGGCGCAATCAATGAGCAGTTCTTC CASSLSGGAINEQFF
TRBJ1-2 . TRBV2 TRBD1 TGTGCCAGCAGCAGGGGGCAGGACTATGGCTACACCTTC CASSRGQDYGYTF
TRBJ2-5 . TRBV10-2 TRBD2 TGCGCCAGCAGCGCTCCCTTCCTAGCGGGGACGACAGAGACCCAGTACTTC CASSAPFLAGTTETQYF
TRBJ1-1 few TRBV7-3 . TGTGCCAGCAGCTTAACCCCCAAAGAGAACACTGAAGCTTTCTTT CASSLTPKENTEAFF
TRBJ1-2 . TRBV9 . TGTGCCAGCAGTCCCGGGACGGCTGAGGTCGGCTACACCTTC CASSPGTAEVGYTF
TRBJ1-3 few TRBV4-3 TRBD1 TGCGCCAGCAGCCCTGGGACAGTCTTCTCTGGAAACACCATATATTTT CASSPGTVFSGNTIYF
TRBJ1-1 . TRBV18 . TGTGCCAGCTCAAACAGGGAAAGCACTGAAGCTTTCTTT CASSNRESTEAFF
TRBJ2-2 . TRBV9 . TGTGCCAGCAGCCCCCGTCTCCCCGGGGAGCTGTTTTTT CASSPRLPGELFF
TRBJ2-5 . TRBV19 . TGTGCCAGTAGTACTAGGGGGGTTGAGACCCAGTACTTC CASSTRGVETQYF
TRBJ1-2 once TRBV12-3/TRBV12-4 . TGTGCCAGCAGTTTCGCCGCTTTTGGCTACACCTTC CASSFAAFGYTF